This T cell receptor (beta chain) was retrieved from a study of CD8 T cell repertoires and HIV-1 epitope variants. Looking at the study overall: Tested: three Gag epitope families, Nef HW9 and YT9.

About this clone: No antigen is known for it.

Sequencing of TCR beta CDR3 used immunoSEQ survey depth. Sequenced by immunoSEQ multiplex PCR; TCRdb stores in-frame clones only, minus some. This table has roughly 4,000 clones, 60% to 75% appearing once. Sequencing used cultured CD8+ T cells derived from PBMCs. The receptor was isolated from a male donor with HIV.

For the CDR3, the DNA is TGTGCCAGCAGCTTCGGGCAGGGCCTTGGGGAGCAGTTCTTC. It codes for CASSFGQGLGEQFF. V usage is TRBV5-8 and J usage is TRBJ2-1; tentative D call: TRBD1 (5 bases). Trimming pared 2 bases from V and 10 bases from J, leaving 16 bases between. Germline CDR1 reads SGHTS; CDR2 reads YDEGEE. CDR3 length equals 14 residues.